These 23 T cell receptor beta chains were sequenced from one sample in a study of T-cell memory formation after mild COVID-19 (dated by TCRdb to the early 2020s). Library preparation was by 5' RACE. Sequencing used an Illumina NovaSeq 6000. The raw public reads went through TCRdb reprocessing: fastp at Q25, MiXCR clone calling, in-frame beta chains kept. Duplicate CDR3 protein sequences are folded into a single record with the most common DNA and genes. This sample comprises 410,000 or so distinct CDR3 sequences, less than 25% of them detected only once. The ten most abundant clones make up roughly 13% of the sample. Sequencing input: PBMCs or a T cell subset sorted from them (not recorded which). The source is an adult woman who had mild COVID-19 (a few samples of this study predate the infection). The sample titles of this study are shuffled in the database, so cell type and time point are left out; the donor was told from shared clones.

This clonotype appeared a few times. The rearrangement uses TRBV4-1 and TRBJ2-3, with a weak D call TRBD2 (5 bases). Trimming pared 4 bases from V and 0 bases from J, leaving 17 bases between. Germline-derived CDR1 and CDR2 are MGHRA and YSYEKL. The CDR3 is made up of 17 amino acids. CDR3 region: CASSLTSGISSTDTQYF. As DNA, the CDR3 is TGCGCCAGCAGCCTTACATCCGGGATTTCTAGCACAGATACGCAGTATTTT.

CDR3 protein: CASSSSVLDGYTF. CDR3 DNA sequence: TGTGCCAGCAGTTCGAGCGTTCTCGATGGCTACACCTTC. This chain joins TRBV12-3 or TRBV12-4 and TRBJ1-2; D remains ambiguous. This CDR3 comprises 13 residues. Trimming shortened V by 4 bases and J by 6 bases, and 12 bases separated the two germline ends.

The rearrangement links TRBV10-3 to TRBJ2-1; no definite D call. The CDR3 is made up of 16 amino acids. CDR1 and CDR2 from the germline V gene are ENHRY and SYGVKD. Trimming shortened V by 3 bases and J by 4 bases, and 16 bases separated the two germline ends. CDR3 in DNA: TGTGCCATCAGTGACCCGGGCCACAGTCGGTACAATGAGCAGTTCTTC. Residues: CAISDPGHSRYNEQFF.

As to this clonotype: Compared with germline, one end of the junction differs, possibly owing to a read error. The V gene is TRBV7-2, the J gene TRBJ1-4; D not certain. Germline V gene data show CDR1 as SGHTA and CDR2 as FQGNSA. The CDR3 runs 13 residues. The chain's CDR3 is CASSSSTRSLRTF. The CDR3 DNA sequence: TGTGCCAGCAGCTCGTCCACCAGGTCGCTCCGCACTTTT.

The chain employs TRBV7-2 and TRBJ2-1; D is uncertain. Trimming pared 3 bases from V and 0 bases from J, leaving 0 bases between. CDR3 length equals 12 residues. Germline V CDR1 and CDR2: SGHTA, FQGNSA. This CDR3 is CASSFSYNEQFF. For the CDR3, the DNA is TGTGCCAGCAGCTTCTCCTACAATGAGCAGTTCTTC. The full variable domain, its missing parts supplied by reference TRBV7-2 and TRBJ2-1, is GAGVSQSPSNKVTEKGKDVELRCDPISGHTALYWYRQSLGQGLEFLIYFQGNSAPDKSGLPSDRFSAERTGGSVSTLTIQRTQQEDSAVYLCASSFSYNEQFFGPGTRLTVL.

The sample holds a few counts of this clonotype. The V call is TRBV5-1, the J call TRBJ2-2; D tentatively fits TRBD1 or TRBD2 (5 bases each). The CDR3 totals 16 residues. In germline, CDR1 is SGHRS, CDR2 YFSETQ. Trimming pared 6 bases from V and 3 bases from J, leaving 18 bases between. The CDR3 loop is CASTQGGLSYTGELFF. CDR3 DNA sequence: TGCGCCAGCACCCAGGGCGGACTTAGTTACACCGGGGAGCTGTTTTTT.

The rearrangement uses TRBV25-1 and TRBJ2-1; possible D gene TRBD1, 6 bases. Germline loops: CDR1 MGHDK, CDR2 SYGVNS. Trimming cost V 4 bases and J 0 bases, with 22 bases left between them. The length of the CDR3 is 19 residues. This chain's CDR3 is CASSAPRGPTPGSYNEQFF. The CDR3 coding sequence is TGTGCCAGCAGTGCTCCCAGGGGCCCTACCCCAGGCTCCTACAATGAGCAGTTCTTC.

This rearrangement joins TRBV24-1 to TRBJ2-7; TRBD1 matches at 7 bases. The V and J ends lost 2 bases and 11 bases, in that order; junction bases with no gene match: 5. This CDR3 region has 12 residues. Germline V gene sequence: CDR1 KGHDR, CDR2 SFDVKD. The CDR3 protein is CATSDSRGQKYF. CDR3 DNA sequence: TGTGCCACCAGTGATTCAAGGGGACAGAAGTACTTC.

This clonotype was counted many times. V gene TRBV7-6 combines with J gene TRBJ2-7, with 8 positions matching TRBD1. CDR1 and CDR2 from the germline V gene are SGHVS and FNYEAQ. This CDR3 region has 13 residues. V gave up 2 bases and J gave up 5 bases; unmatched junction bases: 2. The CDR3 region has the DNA TGTGCCAGCAGCTTAAGACAGGGGCACGAGCAGTACTTC. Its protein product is CASSLRQGHEQYF.

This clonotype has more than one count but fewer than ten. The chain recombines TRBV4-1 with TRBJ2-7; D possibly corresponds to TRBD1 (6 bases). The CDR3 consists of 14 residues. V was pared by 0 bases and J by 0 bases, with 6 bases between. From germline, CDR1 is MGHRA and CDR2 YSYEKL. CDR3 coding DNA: TGCGCCAGCAGCCAAGAACAGGGCTCCTACGAGCAGTACTTC. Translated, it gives CASSQEQGSYEQYF.

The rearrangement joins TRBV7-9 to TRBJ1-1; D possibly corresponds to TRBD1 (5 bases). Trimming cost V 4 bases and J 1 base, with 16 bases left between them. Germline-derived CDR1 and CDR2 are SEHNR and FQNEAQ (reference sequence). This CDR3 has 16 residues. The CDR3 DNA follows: TGTGCCAGCAGCTATGGGACGACAGCCGAGAACACTGAAGCTTTCTTT. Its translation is CASSYGTTAENTEAFF.

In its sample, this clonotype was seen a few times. CDR3 residues: CASSAGTVIYNEQFF. Written as DNA, the CDR3 is TGTGCCAGCAGTGCCGGGACAGTTATCTACAATGAGCAGTTCTTC. The chain couples TRBV7-2 to TRBJ2-1, with 7 bases aligning to TRBD1. The CDR3 extends over 15 amino acids. From germline, CDR1 is SGHTA and CDR2 FQGNSA. V dropped 6 bases and J dropped 3; count of bases not matched to a gene: 8.

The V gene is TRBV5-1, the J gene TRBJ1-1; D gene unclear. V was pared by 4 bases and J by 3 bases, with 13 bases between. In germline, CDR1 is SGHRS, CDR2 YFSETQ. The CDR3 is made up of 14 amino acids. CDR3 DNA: TGCGCCAGCAGCCAATTAACCGGGGACACTGAAGCTTTCTTT. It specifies CASSQLTGDTEAFF.

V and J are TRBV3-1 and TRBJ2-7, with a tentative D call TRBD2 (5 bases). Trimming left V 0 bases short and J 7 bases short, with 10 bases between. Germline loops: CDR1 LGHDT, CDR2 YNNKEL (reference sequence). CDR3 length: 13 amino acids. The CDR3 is CASSQDVREEQYF. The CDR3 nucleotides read TGTGCCAGCAGCCAAGATGTGAGGGAGGAGCAGTACTTC.

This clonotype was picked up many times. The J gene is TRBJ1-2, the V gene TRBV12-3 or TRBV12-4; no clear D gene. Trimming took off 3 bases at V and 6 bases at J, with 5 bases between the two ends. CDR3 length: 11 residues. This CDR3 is CASSLRDGYTF. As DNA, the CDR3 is TGTGCCAGCAGTTTGAGGGATGGCTACACCTTC.

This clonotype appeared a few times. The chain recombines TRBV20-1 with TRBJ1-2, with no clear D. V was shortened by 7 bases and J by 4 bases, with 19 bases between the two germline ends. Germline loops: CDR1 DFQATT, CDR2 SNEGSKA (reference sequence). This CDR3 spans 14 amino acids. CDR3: CSERRRNHPYGYTF. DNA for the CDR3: TGCAGTGAAAGAAGGCGGAACCACCCCTATGGCTACACCTTC.

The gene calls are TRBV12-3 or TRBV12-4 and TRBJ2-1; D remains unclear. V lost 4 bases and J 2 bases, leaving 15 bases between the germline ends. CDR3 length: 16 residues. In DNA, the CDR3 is TGTGCCAGCAGTTGGGCAGTTGTCAGGACCTACAATGAGCAGTTCTTC. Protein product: CASSWAVVRTYNEQFF.

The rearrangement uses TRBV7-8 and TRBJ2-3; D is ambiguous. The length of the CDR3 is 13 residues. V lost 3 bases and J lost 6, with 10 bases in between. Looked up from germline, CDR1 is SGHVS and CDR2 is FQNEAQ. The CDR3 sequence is CASSFRPADTQYF. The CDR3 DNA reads TGTGCCAGCAGCTTTCGGCCGGCGGATACGCAGTATTTT. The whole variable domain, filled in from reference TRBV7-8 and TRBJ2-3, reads GAGVSQSPRYKVAKRGQDVALRCDPISGHVSLFWYQQALGQGPEFLTYFQNEAQLDKSGLPSDRFFAERPEGSVSTLKIQRTQQEDSAVYLCASSFRPADTQYFGPGTRLTVL.

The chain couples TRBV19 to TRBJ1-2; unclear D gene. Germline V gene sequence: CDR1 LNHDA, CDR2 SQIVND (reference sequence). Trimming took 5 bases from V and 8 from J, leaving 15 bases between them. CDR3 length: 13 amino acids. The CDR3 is CASSPPGRPGYTF. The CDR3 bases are TGTGCCAGTAGTCCACCCGGGAGGCCGGGCTACACCTTC. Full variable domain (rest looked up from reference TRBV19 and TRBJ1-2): DGGITQSPKYLFRKEGQNVTLSCEQNLNHDAMYWYRQDPGQGLRLIYYSQIVNDFQKGDIAEGYSVSREKKESFPLTVTSAQKNPTAFYLCASSPPGRPGYTFGSGTRLTVV.

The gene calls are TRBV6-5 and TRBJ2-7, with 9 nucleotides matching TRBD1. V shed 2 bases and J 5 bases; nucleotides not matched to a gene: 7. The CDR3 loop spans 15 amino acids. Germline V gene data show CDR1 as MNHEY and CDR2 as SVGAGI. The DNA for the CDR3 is TGTGCCAGCAGTTACGCCGGGACAGGGTTCAACGAGCAGTACTTC. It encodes CASSYAGTGFNEQYF.

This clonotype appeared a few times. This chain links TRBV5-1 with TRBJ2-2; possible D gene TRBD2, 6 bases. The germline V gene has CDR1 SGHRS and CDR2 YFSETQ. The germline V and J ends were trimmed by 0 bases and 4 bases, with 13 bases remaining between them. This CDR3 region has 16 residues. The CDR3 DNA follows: TGCGCCAGCAGCTTGGTTGTGTTGGGGGGCACCGGGGAGCTGTTTTTT. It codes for CASSLVVLGGTGELFF.

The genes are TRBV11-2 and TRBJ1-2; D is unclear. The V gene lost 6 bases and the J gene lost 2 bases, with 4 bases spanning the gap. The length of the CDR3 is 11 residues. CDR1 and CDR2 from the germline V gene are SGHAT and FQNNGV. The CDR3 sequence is CASSRNYGYTF. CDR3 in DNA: TGTGCCAGCAGTCGCAACTATGGCTACACCTTC.

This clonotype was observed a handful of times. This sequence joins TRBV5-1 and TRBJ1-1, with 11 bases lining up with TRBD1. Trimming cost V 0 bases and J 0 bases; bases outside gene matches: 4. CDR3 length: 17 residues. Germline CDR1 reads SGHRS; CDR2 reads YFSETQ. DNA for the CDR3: TGCGCCAGCAGCTTGGAGGGACAGGGGGTGGTGAACACTGAAGCTTTCTTT. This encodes CASSLEGQGVVNTEAFF.